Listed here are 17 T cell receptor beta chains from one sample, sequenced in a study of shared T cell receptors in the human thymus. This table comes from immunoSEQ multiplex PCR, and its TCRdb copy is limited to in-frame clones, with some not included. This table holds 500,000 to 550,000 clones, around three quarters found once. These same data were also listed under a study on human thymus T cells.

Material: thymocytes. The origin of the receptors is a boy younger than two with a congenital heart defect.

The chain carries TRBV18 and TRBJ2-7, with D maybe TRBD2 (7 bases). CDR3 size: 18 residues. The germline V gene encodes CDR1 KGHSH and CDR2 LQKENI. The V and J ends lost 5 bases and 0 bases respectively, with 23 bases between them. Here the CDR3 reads CASSDTVGGRTLSYEQYF. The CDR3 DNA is TGTGCCAGCTCAGATACAGTCGGGGGGCGGACCCTCTCCTACGAGCAGTACTTC.

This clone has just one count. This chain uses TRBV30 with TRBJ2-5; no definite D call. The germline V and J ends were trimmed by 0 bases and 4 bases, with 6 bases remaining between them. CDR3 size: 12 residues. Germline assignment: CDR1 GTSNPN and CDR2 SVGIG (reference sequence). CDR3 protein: CAWSVLPETQYF. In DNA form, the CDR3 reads TGTGCCTGGAGTGTACTCCCAGAGACCCAGTACTTC. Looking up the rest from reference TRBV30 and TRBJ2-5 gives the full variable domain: SQTIHQWPATLVQPVGSPLSLECTVEGTSNPNLYWYRQAAGRGLQLLFYSVGIGQISSEVPQNLSASRPQDRQFILSSKKLLLSDSGFYLCAWSVLPETQYFGPGTRLLVL.

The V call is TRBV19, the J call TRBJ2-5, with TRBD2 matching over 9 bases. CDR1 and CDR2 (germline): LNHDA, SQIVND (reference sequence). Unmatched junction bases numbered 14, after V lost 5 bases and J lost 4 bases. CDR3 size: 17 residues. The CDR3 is CASSLRTSAYHRETQYF. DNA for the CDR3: TGTGCCAGTAGTCTCCGGACTAGCGCCTACCACCGAGAGACCCAGTACTTC.

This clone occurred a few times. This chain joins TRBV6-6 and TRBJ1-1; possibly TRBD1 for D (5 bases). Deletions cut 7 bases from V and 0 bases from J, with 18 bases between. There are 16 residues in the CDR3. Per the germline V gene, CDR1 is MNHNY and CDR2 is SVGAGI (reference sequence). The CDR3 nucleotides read TGTGCCAGCAACCTCAAATTGAAGGGGATGAACACTGAAGCTTTCTTT. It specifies CASNLKLKGMNTEAFF.

The CDR3 loop reads CASSLEERGGYTF. CDR3 DNA sequence: TGTGCCAGCAGCTTAGAGGAGCGGGGAGGCTACACCTTC. The chain carries TRBV7-2 and TRBJ1-2; D unclear. The CDR3 totals 13 residues. Trimming removed 1 base from V and 8 bases from J, with 11 bases in between. CDR1 and CDR2 from the germline V gene are SGHTA and FQGNSA.

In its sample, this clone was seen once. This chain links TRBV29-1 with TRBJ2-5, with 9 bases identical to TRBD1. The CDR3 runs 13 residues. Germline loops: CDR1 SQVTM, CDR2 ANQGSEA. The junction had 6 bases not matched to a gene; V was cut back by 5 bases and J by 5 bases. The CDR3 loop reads CSVRGTGFETQYF. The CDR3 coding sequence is TGCAGCGTTCGCGGGACAGGGTTTGAGACCCAGTACTTC.

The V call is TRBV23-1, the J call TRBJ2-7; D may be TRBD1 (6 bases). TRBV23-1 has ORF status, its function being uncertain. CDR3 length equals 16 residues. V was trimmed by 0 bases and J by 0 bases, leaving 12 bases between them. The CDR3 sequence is CASSQSFVGGSYEQYF. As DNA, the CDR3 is TGCGCCAGCAGTCAATCCTTTGTAGGGGGCTCCTACGAGCAGTACTTC.

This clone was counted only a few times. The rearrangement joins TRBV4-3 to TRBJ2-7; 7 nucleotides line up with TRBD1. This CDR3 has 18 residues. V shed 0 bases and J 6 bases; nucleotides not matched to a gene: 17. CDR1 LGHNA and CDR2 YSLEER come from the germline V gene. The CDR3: CASSQDGGYEGARFEQYF. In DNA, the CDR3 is TGCGCCAGCAGCCAAGATGGCGGGTACGAGGGGGCGCGATTCGAGCAGTACTTC.

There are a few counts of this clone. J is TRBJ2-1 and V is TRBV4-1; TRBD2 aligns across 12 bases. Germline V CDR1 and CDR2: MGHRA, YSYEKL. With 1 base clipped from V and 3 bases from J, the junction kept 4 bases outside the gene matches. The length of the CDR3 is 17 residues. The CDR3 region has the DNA TGCGCCAGCAGCCAAGCCCGGACTAGCGGGAACTACAATGAGCAGTTCTTC. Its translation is CASSQARTSGNYNEQFF.

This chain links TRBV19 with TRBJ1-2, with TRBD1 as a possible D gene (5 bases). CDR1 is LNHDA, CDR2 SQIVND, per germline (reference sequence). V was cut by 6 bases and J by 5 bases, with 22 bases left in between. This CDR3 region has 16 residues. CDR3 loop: CASSRVPGRSRYGYTF. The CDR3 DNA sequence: TGTGCCAGTAGCAGGGTGCCGGGCAGGAGTCGGTATGGCTACACCTTC.

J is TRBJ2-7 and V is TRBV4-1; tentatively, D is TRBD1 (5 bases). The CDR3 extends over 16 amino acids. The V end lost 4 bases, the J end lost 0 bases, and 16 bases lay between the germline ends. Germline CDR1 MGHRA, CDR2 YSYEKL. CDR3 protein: CASSPGLWGHSYEQYF. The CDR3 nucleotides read TGCGCCAGCAGCCCAGGGCTTTGGGGCCACTCCTACGAGCAGTACTTC.

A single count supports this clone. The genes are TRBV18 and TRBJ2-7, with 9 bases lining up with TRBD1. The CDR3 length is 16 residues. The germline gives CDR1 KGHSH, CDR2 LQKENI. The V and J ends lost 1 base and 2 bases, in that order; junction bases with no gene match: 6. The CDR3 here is CASSPLRDRATYEQYF. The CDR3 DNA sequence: TGTGCCAGCTCACCACTCCGGGACAGGGCCACCTACGAGCAGTACTTC.

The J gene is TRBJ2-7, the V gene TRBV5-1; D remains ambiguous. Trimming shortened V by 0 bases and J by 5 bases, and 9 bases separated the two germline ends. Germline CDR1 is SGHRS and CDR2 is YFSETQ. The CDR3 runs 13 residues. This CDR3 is CASSLVPGDEQYF. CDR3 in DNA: TGCGCCAGCAGCTTGGTTCCCGGAGACGAGCAGTACTTC.

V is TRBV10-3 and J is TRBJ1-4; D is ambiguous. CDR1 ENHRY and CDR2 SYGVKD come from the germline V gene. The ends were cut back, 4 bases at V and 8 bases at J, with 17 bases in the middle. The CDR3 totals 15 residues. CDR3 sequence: CAISVEHVPDEKLFF. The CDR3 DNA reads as TGTGCCATCAGTGTGGAGCACGTCCCCGACGAAAAACTGTTTTTT.

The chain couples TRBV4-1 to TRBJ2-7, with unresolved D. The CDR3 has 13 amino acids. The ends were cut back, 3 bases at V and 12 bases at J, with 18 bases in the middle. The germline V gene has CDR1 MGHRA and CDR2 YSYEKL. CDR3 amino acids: CASSQWFGEEVYF. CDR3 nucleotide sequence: TGCGCCAGCAGCCAGTGGTTCGGTGAGGAAGTGTACTTC.

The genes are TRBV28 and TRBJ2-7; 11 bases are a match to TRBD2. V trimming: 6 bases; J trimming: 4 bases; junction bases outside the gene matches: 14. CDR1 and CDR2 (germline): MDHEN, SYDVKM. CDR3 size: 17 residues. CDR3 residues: CASSLRRASGRRYEQYF. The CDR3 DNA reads TGTGCCAGCAGCCTCCGCCGGGCTAGCGGGAGGAGGTACGAGCAGTACTTC.

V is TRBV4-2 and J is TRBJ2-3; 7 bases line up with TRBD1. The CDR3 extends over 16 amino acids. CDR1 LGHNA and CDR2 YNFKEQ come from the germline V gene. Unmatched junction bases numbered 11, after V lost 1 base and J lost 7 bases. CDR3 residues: CASSQGSVGGENTQYF. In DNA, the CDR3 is TGTGCCAGCAGCCAAGGTTCGGTAGGGGGCGAAAATACGCAGTATTTT.